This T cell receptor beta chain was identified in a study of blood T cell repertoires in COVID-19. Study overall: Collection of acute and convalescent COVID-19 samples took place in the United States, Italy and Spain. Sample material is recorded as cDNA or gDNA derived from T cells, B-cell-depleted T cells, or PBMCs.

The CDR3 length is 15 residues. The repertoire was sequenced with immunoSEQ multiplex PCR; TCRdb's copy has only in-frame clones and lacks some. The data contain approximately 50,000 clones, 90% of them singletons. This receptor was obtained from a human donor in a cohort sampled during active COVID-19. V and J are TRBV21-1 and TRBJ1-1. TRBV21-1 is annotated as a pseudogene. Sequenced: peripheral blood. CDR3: CASTQSPGGIMERNF. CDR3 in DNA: TGTGCCAGCACCCAGTCCCCGGGCGGGATAATGGAGAGGAACTTT.